Listed here are 22 T cell receptor beta chains from one sample, sequenced in a study of cytomegalovirus exposure and HLA in healthy donors. Use of 60 Vbeta and 13 Jbeta primers characterized the PCR. Clones were read by immunoSEQ multiplex PCR, and TCRdb kept only the in-frame ones, dropping some. The sample contains some 100,000 clones, 79% of which appear only once. The sample was PBMCs. These receptors all stem from a female donor in good health and CMV-seropositive.

This sequence joins TRBV11-2 and TRBJ2-1; 10 nucleotides agree with TRBD2. The CDR3 is 17 residues long. CDR1 and CDR2 (germline): SGHAT, FQNNGV. Losses at the gene ends were 8 bases for V and 0 bases for J; bases not matched to a gene: 10. This chain's CDR3 is CASSSSGGAYSYNEQFF. CDR3 nucleotide sequence: TGTGCCAGCTCTTCCAGCGGGGGGGCCTACTCCTACAATGAGCAGTTCTTC.

The chain combines TRBV6-5 with TRBJ1-4, with 12 bases lining up with TRBD1. This CDR3 contains 15 residues. Germline assignment: CDR1 MNHEY and CDR2 SVGAGI. J was trimmed by 9 bases and V by 2 bases; bases with no gene match: 4. CDR3 in amino acids: CASSYGGQGAKKLFF. The CDR3 nucleotides read TGTGCCAGCAGTTACGGGGGACAGGGGGCCAAAAAACTGTTTTTT.

This chain links TRBV6-4 with TRBJ2-1, with D possibly TRBD1 on 7 matching bases. Trimming cost V 11 bases and J 0 bases, with 20 bases left between them. Germline V gives CDR1 MRHNA, CDR2 SNTAGT. The CDR3 totals 16 residues. CDR3 in DNA: TGTGCCCGCACAGCAGGGGGGAAAAGCTCCTACAATGAGCAGTTCTTC. Translating gives CARTAGGKSSYNEQFF.

The rearrangement joins TRBV5-4 to TRBJ1-3; the match to TRBD1 covers 8 bases. V was pared by 4 bases and J by 4 bases, with 7 bases of the junction left unmatched. Per the germline V gene, CDR1 is SGHNT and CDR2 is YYREEE (reference sequence). CDR3 length equals 15 residues. CDR3 residues: CASSLQGALGNTIYF. The CDR3 DNA reads as TGTGCCAGCAGCCTCCAGGGGGCTTTAGGAAACACCATATATTTT.

The chain has TRBV25-1 and TRBJ2-7; TRBD1 matches at 9 bases. V gave up 6 bases and J gave up 1 base; unmatched junction bases: 4. The CDR3 has 14 residues. CDR1 MGHDK and CDR2 SYGVNS come from the germline V gene. CDR3 in DNA: TGTGCCAGCAGCCGGGACAGGGTTTCCTACGAGCAGTACTTC. It specifies CASSRDRVSYEQYF.

The chain employs TRBV9 and TRBJ1-2; D gene unclear. Trimming removed 4 bases from V and 4 bases from J, with 17 bases in between. Germline-derived CDR1 and CDR2 are SGDLS and YYNGEE. The CDR3 covers 15 residues. In nucleotides, the CDR3 is TGTGCCAGCAGCCCCCGGCCGGGTTTCGGCTATGGCTACACCTTC. Amino acid sequence: CASSPRPGFGYGYTF.

This chain uses TRBV5-1 with TRBJ1-4; D perhaps matches TRBD1 (6 bases). V shed 0 bases and J shed 8 bases, with 11 bases lying between them. CDR1 and CDR2 from the germline V gene are SGHRS and YFSETQ. The CDR3 length is 14 residues. The CDR3 nucleotides read TGCGCCAGCAGCTTGGACAGGGTAGAGGAAAAACTGTTTTTT. Its protein product is CASSLDRVEEKLFF.

The chain joins TRBV7-9 to TRBJ1-6, with 9 bases that match TRBD1. With 2 bases clipped from V and 10 bases from J, the junction kept 6 bases outside the gene matches. Germline lookup yields CDR1 SEHNR and CDR2 FQNEAQ (reference sequence). CDR3 size: 15 residues. The CDR3 loop reads CASSLRDRVDSPLHF. As DNA, the CDR3 is TGTGCCAGCAGCTTAAGGGACAGGGTTGACTCACCCCTCCACTTT.

The chain combines TRBV19 with TRBJ1-2, with 9 nucleotides matching TRBD1. Trimming removed 5 bases from V and 7 bases from J; junction bases left unmatched: 11. The CDR3 has 15 amino acids. Germline-derived CDR1 and CDR2 are LNHDA and SQIVND (reference sequence). CDR3 in DNA: TGTGCCAGTAGTGCAGCCGGGACAGGGACAGGTGGCTACACCTTC. The encoded protein is CASSAAGTGTGGYTF. The full variable domain, in which reference TRBV19 and TRBJ1-2 provide the parts outside the CDR3, is DGGITQSPKYLFRKEGQNVTLSCEQNLNHDAMYWYRQDPGQGLRLIYYSQIVNDFQKGDIAEGYSVSREKKESFPLTVTSAQKNPTAFYLCASSAAGTGTGGYTFGSGTRLTVV.

This clone was observed a single time. This chain connects TRBV9 to TRBJ2-3, with 7 bases identical to TRBD1. This CDR3 comprises 15 residues. Per germline, CDR1 SGDLS and CDR2 YYNGEE. V gave up 1 base and J gave up 2 bases; unmatched junction bases: 4. CDR3 sequence (DNA): TGTGCCAGCAGCGTAACGGGACAGTCCACAGATACGCAGTATTTT. It specifies CASSVTGQSTDTQYF. Looking up the rest from reference TRBV9 and TRBJ2-3 gives the full variable domain: DSGVTQTPKHLITATGQRVTLRCSPRSGDLSVYWYQQSLDQGLQFLIQYYNGEERAKGNILERFSAQQFPDLHSELNLSSLELGDSALYFCASSVTGQSTDTQYFGPGTRLTVL.

The gene calls are TRBV29-1 and TRBJ1-2; D might be TRBD1 (6 bases). The CDR3 contains 16 residues. Germline assignment: CDR1 SQVTM and CDR2 ANQGSEA. Trimming shortened V by 6 bases and J by 8 bases, and 28 bases separated the two germline ends. The CDR3 bases are TGCAGCGTCGCCGGGGCCTTTTCAGGGGAAGAAGGCGGCTACACCTTC. It translates to CSVAGAFSGEEGGYTF.

This clone has only one observation. The rearrangement joins TRBV2 to TRBJ2-7, with 8 bases identical to TRBD1. V lost 3 bases, J lost 2 bases, and 15 bases stayed unmatched. Germline V gene sequence: CDR1 SNHLY, CDR2 FYNNEI. The CDR3 spans 18 residues. The CDR3 coding sequence is TGTGCCAGCAGTGATCCGGACAGGGCCTCACAAGCGACCTACGAGCAGTACTTC. It codes for CASSDPDRASQATYEQYF.

The chain is built from TRBV30 and TRBJ1-4; D is uncertain. The CDR3 contains 12 residues. V was cut by 5 bases and J by 0 bases, with 4 bases left in between. Per germline, CDR1 GTSNPN and CDR2 SVGIG (reference sequence). In DNA form, the CDR3 reads TGTGCCTGGGGGCCAACTAATGAAAAACTGTTTTTT. Protein: CAWGPTNEKLFF.

The chain is built from TRBV15 and TRBJ1-1; D ambiguous. This CDR3 contains 12 residues. Per germline, CDR1 LNHNV and CDR2 YYDKDF (reference sequence). V was pared by 4 bases and J by 3 bases, with 6 bases between. CDR3 residues: CATSKEDTEAFF. Written as DNA, the CDR3 is TGTGCCACCAGCAAGGAGGACACTGAAGCTTTCTTT.

J is TRBJ2-2 and V is TRBV5-4, with D perhaps matching TRBD1 (5 bases). V lost 4 bases, J lost 4 bases, and 14 bases lay in between. Per germline, CDR1 SGHNT and CDR2 YYREEE (reference sequence). This CDR3 spans 15 amino acids. For the CDR3, the DNA is TGTGCCAGCAGCCAAGCAGGGCGGAGCACCGGGGAGCTGTTTTTT. Residues: CASSQAGRSTGELFF.

The chain is built from TRBV18 and TRBJ2-2; 8 nucleotides align to TRBD2. Germline CDR1 and CDR2: KGHSH and LQKENI. The CDR3 length is 17 residues. V shed 2 bases, J shed 4 bases, and the junction held 9 bases outside the gene matches. DNA for the CDR3: TGTGCCAGCTCACCAGTGTGGATAGCGGGGAGCACCGGGGAGCTGTTTTTT. Its translation: CASSPVWIAGSTGELFF.

The table lists this clone with a count of one. This chain uses TRBV5-6 with TRBJ2-7; 8 bases align to TRBD1. The CDR3 loop spans 17 amino acids. CDR1 and CDR2 from the germline V gene are SGHDT and YYEEEE. The ends lost 3 bases at V and 2 bases at J; junction bases unmatched: 13. CDR3 DNA sequence: TGTGCCAGCAGCTCCGGGCAGGGGGCACCGAAAACCTACGAGCAGTACTTC. It is translated as CASSSGQGAPKTYEQYF.

This chain joins TRBV14 and TRBJ2-1, with D possibly being TRBD2 (6 bases). Per germline, CDR1 SGHDN and CDR2 FVKESK. The CDR3 has 15 amino acids. Trimming stripped 0 bases from V and 5 bases from J, with 11 bases between. The CDR3 DNA sequence: TGTGCCAGCAGCCAAGAAGTGGGGAGGAACAATGAGCAGTTCTTC. It encodes CASSQEVGRNNEQFF.

The rearrangement uses TRBV13 and TRBJ1-1; possible D gene TRBD1, 6 bases. Germline values: CDR1 PRHDT, CDR2 FYEKMQ (reference sequence). CDR3 size: 16 residues. Between the trimmed V and J ends, which lost 5 bases and 0 bases, there was a span of 16 bases. CDR3 sequence (DNA): TGTGCCAGCAGCCCAGGCCCGGGACACCTGAACACTGAAGCTTTCTTT. Its translation is CASSPGPGHLNTEAFF.

This clone was observed once. This rearrangement joins TRBV27 to TRBJ2-2, with TRBD2 matching 15 bases. Germline-derived CDR1 and CDR2 are MNHEY and SMNVEV (reference sequence). The CDR3 has 15 amino acids. J gave up 6 bases and V 5 bases, and 1 base lay outside the gene matches. The CDR3 region has the DNA TGTGCCAGCAGTCGGACTAGCGGGGGGGCCGGGGAGCTGTTTTTT. As protein: CASSRTSGGAGELFF.

This chain joins TRBV5-1 and TRBJ1-2; TRBD1 is a possible D gene (5 bases). Germline V gene lookup returns CDR1 SGHRS and CDR2 YFSETQ. The CDR3 runs to 15 residues. V was trimmed by 0 bases and J by 4 bases, leaving 13 bases between them. The CDR3: CASSLGTGGGYGYTF. The CDR3 nucleotides are TGCGCCAGCAGCTTGGGGACGGGGGGTGGCTATGGCTACACCTTC.

V gene TRBV5-8 combines with J gene TRBJ2-1, with 9 bases matching TRBD2. CDR1 and CDR2 (germline): SGHTS, YDEGEE. CDR3 length: 15 residues. The ends lost 5 bases at V and 4 bases at J; junction bases unmatched: 7. CDR3 DNA: TGTGCCAGCAGACCGGGACTAGCTTCTTACAATGAGCAGTTCTTC. Translating gives CASRPGLASYNEQFF.